The TCR beta chain described here comes from a study of blood T cells in healthy people across ages (dated by TCRdb to the mid-2010s). For context, the study as a whole: Template switching captured roughly one uniquely barcoded TCR beta cDNA molecule per two T cells in model experiments. Using deep sequencing normalized with unique cDNA molecular identifiers, the study measured how TCR beta repertoire diversity changes with age. The donors were divided into four age groups: young (average approximately 16 years), middle-aged (about 41), aged (about 60) and long-lived (about 90). To avoid experimental bias, donors of different ages were distributed randomly across sequencing lanes. For two donors (one aged 18 to 30 and one aged 80 or older), the study analyzed two additional independent replicas of 1 million unique cDNA reads from the same blood draw.

The paper as a whole reports these results and caveats: The long-lived group showed more naive CD4+ T cells, fewer expanded clones and increased TCR diversity than the aged group, suggesting age selection. There was a strong correlation between observed TCR beta diversity and the percentage of naive T cells measured by flow cytometry. As age increased, observed TCR beta diversity per million T cells dropped in a roughly linear way, and a significant reduction was already evident by age around 41. Donor CMV infection status was unknown, potentially confounding age-related changes in expanded clonotypes. Because profiling used bulk unsorted PBMCs, naive and antigen-experienced compartments could not be compared conclusively. Estimates of total diversity from one million sequenced T cells were regarded as lower bounds and underestimates.

Library preparation used 5' RACE. Sequencing instrument: Illumina HiSeq 2500. A second PCR of roughly 6 to 12 cycles was run with a J-beta primer mix and a sample-barcoded 5' primer. A template-switch 5' adaptor carrying 12 random nucleotides introduced a unique molecular identifier onto each TCR beta cDNA molecule. Each sample yielded at least 2.5 million CDR3-containing paired-end reads. First-strand cDNA was synthesized from all RNA with the Mint cDNA synthesis kit, primed by a TRBC-specific oligonucleotide. After uracil-DNA glycosylase treatment, a first 18-cycle PCR used universal primers M1SS and BC2_uni_R on all cDNA. As for how the authors treated the data: For normalization, 1 million high-quality reads, each with a distinct molecular identifier, were randomly selected from each sample. Reads with shared molecular identifiers were discarded instead of being binned into consensus sequences. MiTCR, set to a Q25 quality threshold and the strictest error-elimination algorithm, was used for CDR3 identification, clonotype clustering and error correction. A nonparametric unseen species model with Euler transformation was used to estimate lower-bound total TCR beta diversity. The public reads were reanalyzed by TCRdb: fastp trimming at Q25, MiXCR alignment, in-frame beta chains only. Rows with a matching CDR3 protein are joined into one entry that keeps the most common DNA and genes. The V and J calls come from TCRdb's annotation, not from the publication. The sample records around 850,000 distinct CDR3 sequences, about 34% of which are singletons. The ten largest clones represent approximately 13% of the sample.

The germline V gene provides CDR1 MDHEN and CDR2 SYDVKM. Spanning cysteine to phenylalanine, the CDR3 consists of 15 amino acids. Left in the record is the CDR3 DNA by itself, 45 bases read in frame from the first base. Trimming takes 5 bases off V and 2 bases off J; junction bases not matched to a gene: 6. Systemically healthy Caucasian individuals from Russia, approximately 39 in total and aged roughly 6 to 100 years, were included as donors. Each donor gave approximately 9.3 milliliters of peripheral blood, collected into EDTA-treated Vacutainer tubes. Ficoll-Paque density-gradient centrifugation was used to isolate PBMCs, with at least 6 million obtained per sample. Trizol reagent was used to extract total RNA from the PBMCs, yielding at least 5 micrograms per sample. For every donor, flow cytometry on a PBMC aliquot measured the percentage of naive CD45RAhigh/CD27high T cells. As concerns this clonotype: No cognate antigen has been identified for it. Base quality data are lacking; no much larger clone is found one base away.

The V and J segments used are TRBV28 and TRBJ2-1, with 7 bases aligning to TRBD2. The TCR originated in a man aged 18 to 35 in good health. The sample was blood. The CDR3 reads as follows: CASSPLGGTYNEQFF. The sequenced DNA is TGTGCCAGCAGTCCGTTGGGGGGGACCTACAATGAGCAGTTCTTC.